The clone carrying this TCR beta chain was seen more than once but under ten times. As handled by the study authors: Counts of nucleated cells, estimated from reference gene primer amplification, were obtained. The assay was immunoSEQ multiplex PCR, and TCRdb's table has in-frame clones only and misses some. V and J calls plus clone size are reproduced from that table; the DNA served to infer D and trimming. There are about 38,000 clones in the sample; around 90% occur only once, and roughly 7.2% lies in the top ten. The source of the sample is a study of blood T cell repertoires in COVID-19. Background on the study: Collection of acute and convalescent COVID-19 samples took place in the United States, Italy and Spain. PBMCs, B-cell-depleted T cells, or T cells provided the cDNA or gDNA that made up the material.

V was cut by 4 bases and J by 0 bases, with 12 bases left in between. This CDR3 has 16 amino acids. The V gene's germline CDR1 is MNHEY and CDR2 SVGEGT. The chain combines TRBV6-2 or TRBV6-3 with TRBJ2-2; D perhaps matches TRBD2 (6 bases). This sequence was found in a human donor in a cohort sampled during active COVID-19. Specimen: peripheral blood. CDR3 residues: CASSWGRNTNTGELFF. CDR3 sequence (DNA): TGTGCCAGCAGTTGGGGGAGGAACACGAACACCGGGGAGCTGTTTTTT.